Here is one T cell receptor beta chain with its context. This sample is drawn from a study of beta chain features in type 1 diabetes. The authors reverse transcribed all of the isolated RNA, so sequencing captured expressed TCRB transcripts. The assay was immunoSEQ multiplex PCR, and TCRdb's table has in-frame clones only and misses some. The sample consists of 810,000 or so clones, roughly 15% of them appearing once. The clonotype was recovered from a woman between 18 and 30 years old in good health. The sample comprised naive CD4+ T cells from blood.

CDR3 region: CSVSRGSSDSYEQYF. CDR3 in DNA: TGCAGCGTAAGTAGGGGGTCTAGCGACTCCTACGAGCAGTACTTC. The chain carries TRBV29-1 and TRBJ2-7; D might be TRBD1 or TRBD2, each matching 6 bases. This CDR3 has 15 residues. V was pared by 6 bases and J by 0 bases, with 18 bases between. From germline, CDR1 is SQVTM and CDR2 ANQGSEA.